What follows are 28 T cell receptor beta chains derived from one specimen sequenced in a study of human T cells and chemical hapten exposure. TCRdb reprocessed the RACE reads with MiXCR, giving one entry per CDR3 protein. The sample lists under 300,000 distinct CDR3 sequences, over 7.5% seen once, with roughly 1.2% in the top ten. Time point denoted: pre-sensitization, week 0. The treatment here: therapeutic diphenylcyclopropenone sensitization with weekly scalp DPC. The sequencing used whole blood, collected in connection with sensitization to the hapten diphenylcyclopropenone (DPC). The receptors come from a man aged 18-30 years with alopecia areata. Some clones in this sample may be carry-over from other donors' samples.

V and J are TRBV4-3 and TRBJ2-6; 8 nucleotides match TRBD2. J was trimmed by 0 bases and V by 3 bases; bases with no gene match: 10. This CDR3 spans 19 amino acids. CDR1 is LGHNA and CDR2 is YSLEER in the germline V gene. The CDR3 bases are TGCGCCAGCAGCCAGAGTCGGGGGGGTGTCCTCTCTGGGGCCAACGTCCTGACTTTC. It specifies CASSQSRGGVLSGANVLTF.

This clonotype was detected ten times or more. The V call is TRBV6-1, the J call TRBJ1-2, with a possible D match to TRBD1 (6 bases). From germline, CDR1 is MNHNS and CDR2 SASEGT. This CDR3 contains 14 residues. V was cut by 7 bases and J by 4 bases, with 16 bases left in between. The CDR3 DNA follows: TGTGCCAGCACGGGCTATCAGGGGCTCTATGGCTACACCTTC. Translated: CASTGYQGLYGYTF.

The chain employs TRBV20-1 and TRBJ1-2; no definite D call. CDR1 and CDR2 (germline): DFQATT, SNEGSKA (reference sequence). Trimming removed 0 bases from V and 3 bases from J, with 8 bases in between. There are 13 residues in the CDR3. The chain's CDR3 is CSARDSRDYGYTF. For the CDR3, the DNA is TGCAGTGCTAGAGACAGTCGGGACTATGGCTACACCTTC.

The V call is TRBV28, the J call TRBJ1-3; no definite D call. V gave up 4 bases and J gave up 0 bases, with 7 bases separating them. Germline V CDR1 and CDR2: MDHEN, SYDVKM. The CDR3 is 14 residues long. The CDR3, as DNA: TGTGCCAGCAGTTCCAGACGCTCTGGAAACACCATATATTTT. This codes for CASSSRRSGNTIYF.

CDR3 nucleotide sequence: TGTGCCAGCAGTTTCTTGGACAGGCCCTATGGCTACACCTTC. Protein sequence: CASSFLDRPYGYTF. The chain carries TRBV27 and TRBJ1-2, with 7 nucleotides matching TRBD1. Losses at the gene ends were 3 bases for V and 4 bases for J; bases not matched to a gene: 5. The CDR3 sequence is 14 residues long. The germline V gene encodes CDR1 MNHEY and CDR2 SMNVEV (reference sequence).

V is TRBV18 and J is TRBJ1-5, with TRBD1 identical over 7 bases. J was trimmed by 7 bases and V by 6 bases; bases with no gene match: 9. The CDR3 runs to 14 residues. The germline V gene has CDR1 KGHSH and CDR2 LQKENI. CDR3 DNA sequence: TGTGCCAGCTCCTGGCGACAGGGAGGACAGCCCCAGCATTTT. Its protein product is CASSWRQGGQPQHF.

This clonotype was detected a few times. The J gene is TRBJ1-5, the V gene TRBV4-3; TRBD1 agrees at 7 bases. The CDR3 is 15 residues long. The J segment lost 1 base and the V segment lost 6 bases, leaving 6 bases of the junction unmatched. The V gene's germline CDR1 is LGHNA and CDR2 YSLEER. CDR3 sequence reads: CASSIQTGSNQPQHF. The CDR3 DNA reads TGCGCCAGCAGTATCCAGACAGGGAGCAATCAGCCCCAGCATTTT.

This clonotype was recorded a few times. The V gene is TRBV6-2 or TRBV6-3, the J gene TRBJ1-2, with TRBD1 matching over 8 bases. The junction had 5 bases not matched to a gene; V was cut back by 2 bases and J by 3 bases. The CDR3 is 15 amino acids. CDR1 is MNHEY and CDR2 is SVGEGT in the germline V gene. CDR3 loop: CASSYGPGGDYGYTF. The CDR3 coding sequence is TGTGCCAGCAGTTACGGGCCAGGGGGCGACTATGGCTACACCTTC.

This clonotype was recorded at least ten times. V usage is TRBV4-2 and J usage is TRBJ1-1; 8 positions agree with TRBD1. The CDR3 runs 12 residues. Germline trimming cut 8 bases from V and 5 bases from J; bases unmatched to any gene: 4. From germline, CDR1 is LGHNA and CDR2 YNFKEQ. DNA for the CDR3: TGTGCCAGCGGACAGGGAGGGACTGAAGCTTTCTTT. Its translation: CASGQGGTEAFF.

J is TRBJ1-6 and V is TRBV6-5; perhaps TRBD1 as D (5 bases). The CDR3 is 13 residues long. With 1 base removed from V and 10 bases from J, the gap between germline ends came to 8 bases. In germline, CDR1 is MNHEY, CDR2 SVGAGI. For the CDR3, the DNA is TGTGCCAGCAGTTACTGGGGGAGCTCACCCCTCCACTTT. It codes for CASSYWGSSPLHF.

This clonotype came up many times. V is TRBV6-5 and J is TRBJ2-3; either TRBD1 or TRBD2 may supply D (6 bases each). The CDR3 runs 15 residues. CDR1 is MNHEY and CDR2 is SVGAGI in the germline V gene. The V gene lost 6 bases and the J gene lost 2 bases, with 15 bases spanning the gap. This CDR3 reads CASRKLGGSTDTQYF. CDR3 DNA: TGTGCCAGCAGGAAACTAGGGGGGTCCACAGATACGCAGTATTTT.

This clonotype came up a few times. V is TRBV7-2 and J is TRBJ2-7; maybe TRBD2 (5 bases). V lost 5 bases to trimming and J lost 9 bases, with 20 bases between them. Germline CDR1 SGHTA, CDR2 FQGNSA. The CDR3 length is 14 residues. The CDR3, as DNA: TGTGCCAGCAGCCTATATCACGGGGAAGTGGGGCAGTACTTC. Residues: CASSLYHGEVGQYF.

In this sample, this clonotype turned up many times. V usage is TRBV28 and J usage is TRBJ1-2; D call uncertain. The CDR3 spans 14 residues. The V gene's germline CDR1 is MDHEN and CDR2 SYDVKM. With 7 bases removed from V and 4 bases from J, the gap between germline ends came to 16 bases. The CDR3 DNA follows: TGTGCCAGCATGACACCGGACGGAGTCTATGGCTACACCTTC. Protein: CASMTPDGVYGYTF.

This clonotype was seen only a few times. The chain has TRBV11-2 and TRBJ2-2; D not certain. The CDR3 consists of 16 residues. Germline values: CDR1 SGHAT, CDR2 FQNNGV. Deletions cut 0 bases from V and 4 bases from J, with 12 bases between. CDR3 sequence (DNA): TGTGCCAGCAGCTTAGAGCTCTTTTATGGCACCGGGGAGCTGTTTTTT. This translates into CASSLELFYGTGELFF.

CDR3 in amino acids: CASSTTGQGIAGANVLTF. CDR3 DNA: TGTGCCAGCAGTACTACCGGACAGGGCATTGCGGGGGCCAACGTCCTGACTTTC. The chain combines TRBV28 with TRBJ2-6, with 8 nucleotides matching TRBD1. This CDR3 is 18 amino acids long. Trimming cost V 5 bases and J 4 bases; bases outside gene matches: 13. Germline values: CDR1 MDHEN, CDR2 SYDVKM. Full variable domain (missing parts from reference TRBV28 and TRBJ2-6): DVKVTQSSRYLVKRTGEKVFLECVQDMDHENMFWYRQDPGLGLRLIYFSYDVKMKEKGDIPEGYSVSREKKERFSLILESASTNQTSMYLCASSTTGQGIAGANVLTFGAGSRLTVL.

The sample holds a few counts of this clonotype. V gene TRBV29-1 combines with J gene TRBJ2-7; maybe TRBD2 (7 bases). This CDR3 comprises 13 residues. The germline V and J ends were trimmed by 4 bases and 2 bases, with 12 bases remaining between them. Germline-derived CDR1 and CDR2 are SQVTM and ANQGSEA. Written as DNA, the CDR3 is TGCAGCGTTGTAGGGGGGGACACCTACGAGCAGTACTTC. Its protein is CSVVGGDTYEQYF.

This clonotype was observed many times. This chain uses TRBV5-1 with TRBJ1-5; weak D call: TRBD1 (5 bases). CDR1 and CDR2 from the germline V gene are SGHRS and YFSETQ. CDR3 length: 14 amino acids. V shed 4 bases and J shed 2 bases, with 10 bases lying between them. The CDR3 DNA sequence: TGCGCCAGCAGCCTGGGGCCGGGCAATCAGCCCCAGCATTTT. Translating it yields CASSLGPGNQPQHF.

There are a few counts of this clonotype. The chain is built from TRBV7-8 and TRBJ2-5, with D perhaps TRBD2 (6 bases). Germline V gives CDR1 SGHVS, CDR2 FQNEAQ. V shed 2 bases and J shed 2 bases, with 15 bases lying between them. This CDR3 has 16 amino acids. The DNA of the CDR3 is TGTGCCAGCAGCTTAACGCGGGGCAGGGCTCAAGAGACCCAGTACTTC. It codes for CASSLTRGRAQETQYF.

The chain has TRBV7-9 and TRBJ2-2; D remains ambiguous. The CDR3 runs 11 residues. Germline CDR1 reads SEHNR; CDR2 reads FQNEAQ (reference sequence). V was pared by 6 bases and J by 6 bases, with 5 bases between. CDR3 bases: TGTGCCAGCAGAAGGTCCGGGGAGCTGTTTTTT. Translation: CASRRSGELFF. Full variable domain (outside the CDR3, taken from reference TRBV7-9 and TRBJ2-2): DTGVSQNPRHKITKRGQNVTFRCDPISEHNRLYWYRQTLGQGPEFLTYFQNEAQLEKSRLLSDRFSAERPKGSFSTLEIQRTEQGDSAMYLCASRRSGELFFGEGSRLTVL.

Only a few counts were recorded for this clonotype. This chain connects TRBV20-1 to TRBJ1-1; no clear D. Trimming left V 0 bases short and J 1 base short, with 9 bases between. This CDR3 contains 14 residues. Germline assignment: CDR1 DFQATT and CDR2 SNEGSKA (reference sequence). The CDR3 region has the DNA TGCAGTGCTAGAGATTTAGGCGAGAACACTGAAGCTTTCTTT. Translation gives CSARDLGENTEAFF.

This chain connects TRBV2 to TRBJ1-4, with 8 bases that match TRBD1. Unmatched junction bases numbered 5, after V lost 5 bases and J lost 6 bases. The CDR3 contains 14 residues. Germline loops: CDR1 SNHLY, CDR2 FYNNEI. Written as DNA, the CDR3 is TGTGCCAGCAGTTTGAGGACAGGGCATGAAAAACTGTTTTTT. Its translation is CASSLRTGHEKLFF.

A few counts support this clonotype. V usage is TRBV20-1 and J usage is TRBJ1-2; D remains ambiguous. V lost 4 bases and J 3 bases, leaving 15 bases between the germline ends. Germline loops: CDR1 DFQATT, CDR2 SNEGSKA (reference sequence). The CDR3 is 14 amino acids. The CDR3 region has the DNA TGCAGTGCTAAAGCGCCCACAAAAGACTATGGCTACACCTTC. It yields the protein CSAKAPTKDYGYTF.

This clonotype was seen more than once but under ten times. The chain has TRBV20-1 and TRBJ1-5; TRBD1 matches at 8 bases. V lost 7 bases and J lost 4; bases outside the gene matches: 12. The CDR3 is 15 amino acids. Germline CDR1 is DFQATT and CDR2 is SNEGSKA (reference sequence). This chain's CDR3 is CSVNLLGTGNQPQHF. As DNA, the CDR3 is TGCAGTGTCAACTTACTCGGGACAGGTAATCAGCCCCAGCATTTT.

The table lists this clonotype with a few counts. The genes are TRBV7-3 and TRBJ1-4; D unresolved. The V end lost 5 bases, the J end lost 7 bases, and 2 bases lay between the germline ends. CDR1 and CDR2 from the germline V gene are SGHTA and FQGTGA. The CDR3 sequence is 10 residues long. The CDR3 region is CASSPEKLFF. Written as DNA, the CDR3 is TGTGCCAGCAGCCCTGAAAAACTGTTTTTT.

This clonotype was seen at least ten times. This sequence joins TRBV9 and TRBJ2-3, with 7 bases matching TRBD2. The J segment lost 1 base and the V segment lost 2 bases, leaving 4 bases of the junction unmatched. The CDR3 has 15 residues. Germline V gene lookup returns CDR1 SGDLS and CDR2 YYNGEE. The CDR3 region has the DNA TGTGCCAGCAGCGTGGGCGGGAGAGGCACAGATACGCAGTATTTT. Translation: CASSVGGRGTDTQYF.

The V gene is TRBV5-6, the J gene TRBJ1-4, with unresolved D. Germline CDR1 SGHDT, CDR2 YYEEEE. The CDR3 length is 13 residues. V gave up 3 bases and J gave up 3 bases, with 6 bases separating them. The CDR3 reads CASSYVSNEKLFF. In DNA form, the CDR3 reads TGTGCCAGCAGCTACGTGTCTAATGAAAAACTGTTTTTT.

Only a few counts were recorded for this clonotype. V is TRBV5-5 and J is TRBJ2-2; 11 bases are shared with TRBD2. The CDR3 has 16 residues. After removal of 4 bases from V and 4 bases from J, the junction contained 6 bases not matched to a gene. Germline V gene data show CDR1 as SGHKS and CDR2 as YYEKEE (reference sequence). DNA of the CDR3: TGTGCCAGCAGCCTACTACTAGCGGGGGTCACCGGGGAGCTGTTTTTT. Translation: CASSLLLAGVTGELFF.

The table lists this clonotype with a few counts. The rearrangement joins TRBV7-3 to TRBJ2-2, with 9 bases matching TRBD2. Trimming cost V 5 bases and J 0 bases; bases outside gene matches: 4. The CDR3 contains 16 residues. Germline loops: CDR1 SGHTA, CDR2 FQGTGA. This chain's CDR3 is CASSLIAGANTGELFF. CDR3 sequence (DNA): TGTGCCAGCAGCCTGATAGCGGGGGCGAACACCGGGGAGCTGTTTTTT.